Sequencing of this TCR beta chain was carried out in a study of molecular identifiers for immune sequencing clone quantification. Study-level background: Within a replicate experiment, RNA obtained from either roughly 20,000 or 100,000 naive CD8 cells was divided into five aliquots, and four of those aliquots were then sequenced. Findings of the study overall: Sharing of a barcode by identical TCR molecules could cause highly expanded clone sizes to be underestimated.

The CDR3 covers 15 residues. V was cut by 4 bases and J by 5 bases, with 18 bases left in between. Germline V lookup: CDR1 LGHDT, CDR2 YNNKEL (reference sequence). Naive CD8 libraries came from approximately 20,000 to 1,000,000 sorted cells with 10%, 30% or 50% RNA. CD8+CD4-CCR7+CD45RA+ cells were sorted as naive CD8 T cells. As for this clonotype: Its specificity is not known.

Each CDR3 protein gets one entry after TCRdb re-called the PCR reads with MiXCR. Here the sample spans more than 550,000 distinct CDR3 sequences, 25% being singletons. This sequence originates from a human donor in good health. Some libraries in this study had Jurkat cell RNA spiked in. The source material was naive CD8+ T cells from blood, with Jurkat cell RNA spiked in. This sample's subset: FACS-sorted CD8+CD4-CCR7+CD45RA+ naive T cells. This chain connects TRBV3-1 to TRBJ2-7, with D perhaps assigned TRBD1 or TRBD2 (6 bases each). CDR3 nucleotides: TGTGCCAGCAGCCTCTCCTGGGGGGCGCAGGACGAGCAGTACTTC. Encoded protein: CASSLSWGAQDEQYF.